The 32 T cell receptor beta chains presented below share a single source sample, sequenced in a study of cytomegalovirus exposure and HLA in healthy donors. Some clones are missing from TCRdb's copy, which holds only in-frame ones; the method was immunoSEQ multiplex PCR. Of fewer than 250,000 clones in the sample, around 87% were seen once. The sequenced sample consisted of PBMCs. Receptors were obtained from a woman under 30 in good health and CMV-seropositive.

The chain has TRBV28 and TRBJ2-7, with 11 bases aligning to TRBD2. Germline V CDR1 and CDR2: MDHEN, SYDVKM. V trimming: 7 bases; J trimming: 2 bases; junction bases outside the gene matches: 7. The CDR3 contains 15 residues. CDR3 DNA sequence: TGTGCCAGCACCAGTAGCGGGAGGGCAACCTACGAGCAGTACTTC. Protein sequence: CASTSSGRATYEQYF.

The chain is built from TRBV18 and TRBJ2-2; D gene unclear. CDR3 length: 15 residues. V shed 0 bases and J shed 4 bases, with 9 bases lying between them. CDR1 is KGHSH, CDR2 LQKENI, per germline. CDR3 sequence reads: CASSPPSIITGELFF. The CDR3 DNA sequence: TGTGCCAGCTCACCACCGAGCATAATCACCGGGGAGCTGTTTTTT.

V and J are TRBV27 and TRBJ1-1; TRBD1 matches at 7 bases. The CDR3 has 14 residues. V lost 5 bases, J lost 1 base, and 4 bases stayed unmatched. Germline V gene sequence: CDR1 MNHEY, CDR2 SMNVEV (reference sequence). CDR3 DNA sequence: TGTGCCAGCAGTCCGGGACAGTGGAACACTGAAGCTTTCTTT. This codes for CASSPGQWNTEAFF.

The chain has TRBV27 and TRBJ2-7; 7 nucleotides agree with TRBD1. Per germline, CDR1 MNHEY and CDR2 SMNVEV (reference sequence). This CDR3 has 14 amino acids. Trimming took 5 bases from V and 2 from J; bases not matched to a gene: 6. The CDR3 sequence is CASSLTGAAYEQYF. The CDR3 DNA reads TGTGCCAGCAGTCTCACAGGGGCGGCCTACGAGCAGTACTTC.

This clone was seen only a few times. The rearrangement uses TRBV27 and TRBJ2-7; TRBD1 aligns across 7 bases. With 6 bases clipped from V and 6 bases from J, the junction kept 14 bases outside the gene matches. The CDR3 sequence is 15 residues long. CDR1 MNHEY and CDR2 SMNVEV come from the germline V gene (reference sequence). CDR3 bases: TGTGCCAGCAGGTCCCCCCTTCACAGGGGTCGCGAGCAGTACTTC. Encoded protein: CASRSPLHRGREQYF.

The chain uses TRBV7-6 and TRBJ2-1; 10 positions match TRBD2. The trim removed 1 base at V and 0 bases at J, leaving 12 bases unmatched. The CDR3 has 20 amino acids. Germline CDR1 is SGHVS and CDR2 is FNYEAQ. The CDR3 region has the DNA TGTGCCAGCAGCTTAGAGCTGCCTAGCGGGAGCCCTAGCTCCTACAATGAGCAGTTCTTC. Amino acid sequence: CASSLELPSGSPSSYNEQFF.

In this sample, this clone turned up a few times. The genes are TRBV6-5 and TRBJ1-3; D call uncertain. Looked up from germline, CDR1 is MNHEY and CDR2 is SVGAGI. Trimming took 5 bases from V and 3 from J, leaving 14 bases between them. The length of the CDR3 is 15 residues. The CDR3 sequence is CASSRTVTGGNTIYF. CDR3 sequence (DNA): TGTGCCAGCAGTCGAACCGTTACCGGTGGAAACACCATATATTTT.

The chain couples TRBV21-1 to TRBJ1-3; TRBD1 is taken as the D call from the table, unchecked against the DNA. TRBV21-1 is assigned pseudogene status. The CDR3 totals 17 residues. The CDR3 DNA reads TGTGCCAGCAGCAGCTGGGGACAGGTGAGCTCTGGAAACACCATATATTTT. Translation: CASSSWGQVSSGNTIYF.

The chain joins TRBV7-9 to TRBJ2-1; 10 bases agree with TRBD2. The germline V gene has CDR1 SEHNR and CDR2 FQNEAQ (reference sequence). This CDR3 is built from 17 residues. The junction had 12 bases not matched to a gene; V was cut back by 3 bases and J by 7 bases. CDR3: CASSFSKPGTSVNEQFF. The DNA of the CDR3 is TGTGCCAGCAGCTTCTCAAAACCCGGGACTAGCGTAAATGAGCAGTTCTTC.

The gene calls are TRBV19 and TRBJ1-1; 7 nucleotides agree with TRBD1. J gave up 0 bases and V 2 bases, and 3 bases lay outside the gene matches. Germline assignment: CDR1 LNHDA and CDR2 SQIVND (reference sequence). CDR3 size: 15 residues. The CDR3 spells CASSIWTGMNTEAFF. In nucleotides, the CDR3 is TGTGCCAGTAGTATATGGACAGGCATGAACACTGAAGCTTTCTTT.

The genes are TRBV18 and TRBJ2-3, with 10 bases that match TRBD2. V lost 3 bases and J lost 4; bases outside the gene matches: 7. Looked up from germline, CDR1 is KGHSH and CDR2 is LQKENI. The CDR3 consists of 16 residues. Here the CDR3 DNA reads TGTGCCAGCTCACCCGACCTAGCGGGAGCCCCAGATACGCAGTATTTT. As protein: CASSPDLAGAPDTQYF.

The rearrangement joins TRBV9 to TRBJ1-2, with 7 bases fitting TRBD1. The J segment lost 3 bases and the V segment lost 3 bases, leaving 11 bases of the junction unmatched. Germline CDR1 SGDLS, CDR2 YYNGEE. The CDR3 has 16 amino acids. CDR3 protein: CASSALVGGADYGYTF. DNA for the CDR3: TGTGCCAGCAGCGCCTTGGTAGGGGGCGCGGACTATGGCTACACCTTC.

The CDR3 DNA sequence: TGCGCCAGCAGCTTGACGTACACCCAGAACACTGAAGCTTTCTTT. This codes for CASSLTYTQNTEAFF. This chain uses TRBV5-1 with TRBJ1-1, with D unresolved. Germline CDR1 and CDR2: SGHRS and YFSETQ. The ends were cut back, 1 base at V and 1 base at J, with 11 bases in the middle. The CDR3 is made up of 15 amino acids.

This CDR3 is CASSQVPGQGAYGYTF. Written as DNA, the CDR3 is TGCGCCAGCAGCCAAGTCCCGGGACAGGGGGCATATGGCTACACCTTC. This chain connects TRBV4-1 to TRBJ1-2, with 12 positions matching TRBD1. The CDR3 extends over 16 amino acids. Germline CDR1 and CDR2: MGHRA and YSYEKL. The trim removed 1 base at V and 5 bases at J, leaving 5 bases unmatched.

The gene calls are TRBV15 and TRBJ2-7; unclear D gene. This CDR3 is 13 amino acids long. Germline lookup yields CDR1 LNHNV and CDR2 YYDKDF (reference sequence). Trimming took off 5 bases at V and 4 bases at J, with 12 bases between the two ends. The chain's CDR3 is CATSVFPRYEQYF. CDR3 DNA sequence: TGTGCCACCAGCGTATTCCCCCGGTACGAGCAGTACTTC.

This chain links TRBV7-8 with TRBJ1-1; 7 bases agree with TRBD1. Germline CDR1 SGHVS, CDR2 FQNEAQ. Trimming cost V 3 bases and J 4 bases; bases outside gene matches: 8. The CDR3 contains 15 residues. The CDR3 protein is CASSLGGQSGTEAFF. The DNA for the CDR3 is TGTGCCAGCAGCTTGGGGGGACAGTCTGGCACTGAAGCTTTCTTT.

The J gene is TRBJ2-3, the V gene TRBV7-3; TRBD2 aligns across 7 bases. The CDR3 sequence is 15 residues long. Germline values: CDR1 SGHTA, CDR2 FQGTGA. The junction had 6 bases not matched to a gene; V was cut back by 2 bases and J by 4 bases. This chain's CDR3 is CASSLSGGSADTQYF. CDR3 coding DNA: TGTGCCAGCAGCTTATCTGGCGGGAGCGCAGATACGCAGTATTTT.

The V gene is TRBV9, the J gene TRBJ2-1, with TRBD2 matching 16 bases. The CDR3 extends over 22 amino acids. The germline V gene has CDR1 SGDLS and CDR2 YYNGEE. With V trimmed by 3 bases and J by 2 bases, 17 bases remained unmatched. CDR3 protein: CASSDPGQGGLAGGFPYNEQFF. The CDR3, as DNA: TGTGCCAGCAGCGACCCCGGACAGGGGGGACTAGCGGGAGGGTTTCCCTACAATGAGCAGTTCTTC.

This chain connects TRBV13 to TRBJ1-5; TRBD1 is a possible D gene (5 bases). Trimming took off 5 bases at V and 1 base at J, with 9 bases between the two ends. Germline values: CDR1 PRHDT, CDR2 FYEKMQ (reference sequence). The length of the CDR3 is 14 residues. CDR3 nucleotide sequence: TGTGCCAGCAGCGGGGGGGGAAGCAATCAGCCCCAGCATTTT. It is translated as CASSGGGSNQPQHF.

The chain joins TRBV7-9 to TRBJ1-2, with 7 bases matching TRBD1. The CDR3 totals 15 residues. The V and J ends lost 5 bases and 6 bases, in that order; junction bases with no gene match: 12. Germline lookup yields CDR1 SEHNR and CDR2 FQNEAQ (reference sequence). CDR3 protein: CASSHQGQWPNGYTF. The CDR3, as DNA: TGTGCCAGCAGCCATCAGGGACAGTGGCCCAATGGCTACACCTTC.

V is TRBV9 and J is TRBJ1-1, with a possible D match to TRBD1 (6 bases). The V gene's germline CDR1 is SGDLS and CDR2 YYNGEE. This CDR3 region has 14 residues. V was pared by 4 bases and J by 5 bases, with 15 bases between. In DNA, the CDR3 is TGTGCCAGCAGCTCGAGTACAGGGTTTACTGAAGCTTTCTTT. Amino acids: CASSSSTGFTEAFF.

The chain uses TRBV7-9 and TRBJ1-4; 7 bases line up with TRBD1. Germline V gene sequence: CDR1 SEHNR, CDR2 FQNEAQ (reference sequence). The CDR3 consists of 17 residues. The V segment lost 3 bases and the J segment 3 bases; nucleotides outside the gene matches: 10. The CDR3 sequence is CASSFLTDRASNEKLFF. The CDR3 DNA follows: TGTGCCAGCAGCTTTCTAACCGACAGGGCATCTAATGAAAAACTGTTTTTT.

The rearrangement uses TRBV27 and TRBJ1-1; D remains unclear. The CDR3 has 13 residues. V was trimmed by 3 bases and J by 4 bases, leaving 9 bases between them. Germline-derived CDR1 and CDR2 are MNHEY and SMNVEV (reference sequence). The CDR3 bases are TGTGCCAGCAGTTTGGGAGCGGCCACTGAAGCTTTCTTT. Amino acid sequence: CASSLGAATEAFF.

This clone has only a few counts. V gene TRBV25-1 combines with J gene TRBJ2-7, with no clear D. Looked up from germline, CDR1 is MGHDK and CDR2 is SYGVNS. The V end lost 4 bases, the J end lost 0 bases, and 13 bases lay between the germline ends. The CDR3 extends over 15 amino acids. This CDR3 is CASSAPSESSYEQYF. The CDR3 nucleotides are TGTGCCAGCAGTGCACCTAGTGAGAGCTCCTACGAGCAGTACTTC.

The chain employs TRBV15 and TRBJ1-1, with D perhaps TRBD1 (5 bases). CDR1 and CDR2 (germline): LNHNV, YYDKDF (reference sequence). The CDR3 is made up of 14 amino acids. The V end was cut by 5 bases, the J end by 3 bases, with 13 bases between. CDR3: CATSWGVWDTEAFF. Written as DNA, the CDR3 is TGTGCCACCAGCTGGGGGGTTTGGGACACTGAAGCTTTCTTT.

Here the CDR3 DNA reads TGTGCCAGCAGTTTGAGGGAGTCGGATACGCAGTATTTT. It specifies CASSLRESDTQYF. The chain couples TRBV27 to TRBJ2-3; D perhaps matches TRBD2 (5 bases). The CDR3 is 13 amino acids. V was clipped by 3 bases and J by 6 bases, with 10 bases between them. CDR1 and CDR2 from the germline V gene are MNHEY and SMNVEV (reference sequence).

The chain employs TRBV5-4 and TRBJ2-7; no definite D call. Trimming left V 2 bases short and J 2 bases short, with 5 bases between. Per the germline V gene, CDR1 is SGHNT and CDR2 is YYREEE (reference sequence). The CDR3 runs 12 residues. The CDR3 sequence: CASSFETYEQYF. The CDR3 DNA follows: TGTGCCAGCAGCTTCGAGACCTACGAGCAGTACTTC.

This clone came up once. The chain has TRBV5-4 and TRBJ2-7, with 12 bases identical to TRBD2. The CDR3 loop spans 15 amino acids. CDR1 and CDR2 (germline): SGHNT, YYREEE (reference sequence). With V trimmed by 4 bases and J by 6 bases, 8 bases remained unmatched. Here the CDR3 DNA reads TGTGCCAGCAGCCCACCTAGCGGGAGGGCCGCCGAGCAGTACTTC. Translation: CASSPPSGRAAEQYF.

The chain joins TRBV1 to TRBJ2-3; TRBD2 was called by the table and not checked on the DNA. TRBV1 is an annotated pseudogene. The CDR3 spans 17 residues. The CDR3 is CTSSQQLAGGPGDTQYF. Written as DNA, the CDR3 is TGCACCAGCAGCCAACAACTAGCGGGAGGGCCGGGAGATACGCAGTATTTT.

CDR3 in amino acids: CASSLTGDNTEAFF. CDR3 coding DNA: TGCGCCAGCAGCCTCACAGGAGACAACACTGAAGCTTTCTTT. The chain employs TRBV4-1 and TRBJ1-1; D perhaps matches TRBD1 (5 bases). The length of the CDR3 is 14 residues. CDR1 MGHRA and CDR2 YSYEKL come from the germline V gene. The ends were cut back, 4 bases at V and 2 bases at J, with 11 bases in the middle.

The chain couples TRBV10-1 to TRBJ2-1, with D perhaps matching TRBD2 (5 bases). The CDR3 contains 13 residues. Germline CDR1 WNHNN, CDR2 SYGVQD (reference sequence). With 3 bases removed from V and 8 bases from J, the gap between germline ends came to 11 bases. Here the CDR3 reads CASSEWPRDEQFF. The CDR3 DNA sequence: TGCGCCAGCAGTGAATGGCCGAGGGATGAGCAGTTCTTC.

This chain links TRBV4-1 with TRBJ1-1; 7 nucleotides match TRBD1. The CDR3 has 15 residues. CDR1 MGHRA and CDR2 YSYEKL come from the germline V gene. Trimming at V came to 1 base and at J to 4 bases, leaving 6 bases not matched to a gene. In nucleotides, the CDR3 is TGCGCCAGCAGCCAAGTTTCCAGGGGGTTCACTGAAGCTTTCTTT. Its translation: CASSQVSRGFTEAFF.